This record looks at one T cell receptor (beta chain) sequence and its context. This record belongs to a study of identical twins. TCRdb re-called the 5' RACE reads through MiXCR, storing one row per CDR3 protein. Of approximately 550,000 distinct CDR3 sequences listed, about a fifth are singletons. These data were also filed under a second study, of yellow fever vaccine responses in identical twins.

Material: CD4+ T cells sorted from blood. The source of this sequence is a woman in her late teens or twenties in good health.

The CDR3 region is CASSFSGGRNEQFF. CDR3 sequence (DNA): TGTGCCAGCAGCTTTTCGGGGGGCCGGAATGAGCAGTTCTTC. The chain couples TRBV11-2 to TRBJ2-1; TRBD2 might be the D (7 bases). CDR1 and CDR2 from the germline V gene are SGHAT and FQNNGV. The V and J ends lost 3 bases and 7 bases respectively, with 13 bases between them. This CDR3 is 14 amino acids long.